This is a list of T cell receptor beta chains from one sample in a study of T cell responses to AZD1222 COVID-19 vaccine. Here immunoSEQ multiplex PCR was the method, and the copy in TCRdb shows in-frame clones only, minus some. The data show about 120,000 clones, about 90% seen once. The sequencing used peripheral blood, collected on day 0 of AZD1222 vaccination. The receptor source for this set is an adult in good health. Each CDR3 is given with its conserved first and last residue. The order of the fields is J gene, clone size, D gene, V gene, CDR3 DNA, CDR3 protein. A D gene is named only where the DNA matches it firmly. Expanded clones get a size class; other rows say once, few or many, or leave the size out.

j_call: TRBJ2-6; clone_size: once; d_call: NA; v_call: TRBV5-5; cdr3_nt: TGTGCCAGCAGCCCCATGACAGTTAGCTCTGGGGCCAACGTCCTGACTTTC; cdr3_aa: CASSPMTVSSGANVLTF
j_call: TRBJ2-1; clone_size: NA; d_call: NA; v_call: TRBV18; cdr3_nt: TGTGCCAGCTCAACAAGTATCTCCTACAATGAGCAGTTCTTC; cdr3_aa: CASSTSISYNEQFF
j_call: TRBJ2-7; clone_size: NA; d_call: TRBD2; v_call: TRBV5-1; cdr3_nt: TGCGCCAGCAGAAAGGGCCGCGGGGGAAAGCCCCAAAACGACGAGCAGTACTTC; cdr3_aa: CASRKGRGGKPQNDEQYF
j_call: TRBJ2-5; clone_size: few; d_call: NA; v_call: TRBV18; cdr3_nt: TGTGCCAGCTCACCATCTGACAGGCACCAAGAGACCCAGTACTTC; cdr3_aa: CASSPSDRHQETQYF
j_call: TRBJ2-2; clone_size: NA; d_call: TRBD2; v_call: TRBV5-4; cdr3_nt: TGTGCCAGCAGCTCAAGACTAGCCCACACCGGGGAGCTGTTTTTT; cdr3_aa: CASSSRLAHTGELFF
j_call: TRBJ1-1; clone_size: NA; d_call: TRBD1; v_call: TRBV19; cdr3_nt: TGTGCCAGTAGTCTTGACAGGGGAGTAGAAGCTTTCTTT; cdr3_aa: CASSLDRGVEAFF
j_call: TRBJ1-1; clone_size: NA; d_call: NA; v_call: TRBV2; cdr3_nt: TGTGCCAGCAGTGAACGAGGGCAGGGGAACACTGAAGCTTTCTTT; cdr3_aa: CASSERGQGNTEAFF
j_call: TRBJ2-7; clone_size: NA; d_call: NA; v_call: TRBV4-2; cdr3_nt: TGTGCCAGCAGCCAAGAACCGATTCGCTGGCAGGGGTTTTCCTACGAGCAGTACTTC; cdr3_aa: CASSQEPIRWQGFSYEQYF
j_call: TRBJ1-1; clone_size: once; d_call: NA; v_call: TRBV6-1; cdr3_nt: TGTGCCAGCAGTGAAGTGGCAGGGTCGGGAACTGAAGCTTTCTTT; cdr3_aa: CASSEVAGSGTEAFF
j_call: TRBJ1-4; clone_size: once; d_call: TRBD1; v_call: TRBV19; cdr3_nt: TGTGCCAGTAGTTTGGGACAGGGGGCCTTTGAAAAACTGTTTTTT; cdr3_aa: CASSLGQGAFEKLFF
j_call: TRBJ1-5; clone_size: NA; d_call: NA; v_call: TRBV20-1; cdr3_nt: TGCAGTGCTAGTCCATCGGGGGGTCCAAATCAGCCCCAGCATTTT; cdr3_aa: CSASPSGGPNQPQHF
j_call: TRBJ1-2; clone_size: NA; d_call: NA; v_call: TRBV30; cdr3_nt: TGTGCCTGGAGTGTGTCTTCGGTGGGCTATGGCTACACCTTC; cdr3_aa: CAWSVSSVGYGYTF
j_call: TRBJ1-5; clone_size: NA; d_call: NA; v_call: TRBV28; cdr3_nt: TGTGCCAGCAGTCCAAGGTTTTCCCGCAATCAGCCCCAGCATTTT; cdr3_aa: CASSPRFSRNQPQHF
j_call: TRBJ2-7; clone_size: NA; d_call: NA; v_call: TRBV7-2; cdr3_nt: TGTGCCAGCAGCCGCGACAGCTCCTACGAGCAGTACTTC; cdr3_aa: CASSRDSSYEQYF
j_call: TRBJ2-7; clone_size: once; d_call: TRBD2; v_call: TRBV28; cdr3_nt: TGTGCCAGCAGATTAGCGGGAAGCTCCTACGAGCAGTACTTC; cdr3_aa: CASRLAGSSYEQYF
j_call: TRBJ2-1; clone_size: NA; d_call: NA; v_call: TRBV6-6; cdr3_nt: TGTGCCAGCAGTTACTGGTCCGGGGGTGAGCAGTTCTTC; cdr3_aa: CASSYWSGGEQFF
j_call: TRBJ1-5; clone_size: once; d_call: NA; v_call: TRBV12-2; cdr3_nt: TGTGCAAGTCGCTTAACTCAAGGGGCCAGACGGAATCAGCCCCAGCATTTT; cdr3_aa: CASRLTQGARRNQPQHF
j_call: TRBJ2-7; clone_size: NA; d_call: NA; v_call: TRBV5-4; cdr3_nt: TGTGCCAGCAGCTTGGCATCGGGGGCGGGTGAGCAGTACTTC; cdr3_aa: CASSLASGAGEQYF
j_call: TRBJ1-2; clone_size: NA; d_call: TRBD1; v_call: TRBV4-2; cdr3_nt: TGTGCCAGCAGCCAAGGCCCTGGACAGGGGGACTATGGCTACACCTTC; cdr3_aa: CASSQGPGQGDYGYTF
j_call: TRBJ2-3; clone_size: NA; d_call: NA; v_call: TRBV9; cdr3_nt: TGTGCCAGCAGCCGAGATCTCACTAGCACAGATACGCAGTATTTT; cdr3_aa: CASSRDLTSTDTQYF
j_call: TRBJ1-1; clone_size: NA; d_call: NA; v_call: TRBV3-1/TRBV3-2; cdr3_nt: TGTGCCAGCAGCGAAACGACGGGGAACACTGAAGCTTTCTTT; cdr3_aa: CASSETTGNTEAFF
j_call: TRBJ1-2; clone_size: NA; d_call: NA; v_call: TRBV9; cdr3_nt: TGTGCCAGCAGCGGACGAGGGGCCGCGCATCAGGGCTACACCTTC; cdr3_aa: CASSGRGAAHQGYTF
j_call: TRBJ2-3; clone_size: NA; d_call: NA; v_call: TRBV27; cdr3_nt: TGTGCCAGCAGTTACACCTACTTTGGTACTAGCACAGATACGCAGTATTTT; cdr3_aa: CASSYTYFGTSTDTQYF
j_call: TRBJ1-1; clone_size: NA; d_call: NA; v_call: TRBV3-1/TRBV3-2; cdr3_nt: TGTGCCAGCAGCCATACAGGTCTGAACACTGAAGCTTTCTTT; cdr3_aa: CASSHTGLNTEAFF
j_call: TRBJ2-1; clone_size: few; d_call: TRBD2; v_call: TRBV28; cdr3_nt: TGTGCCAGCAGCCCCAATACTGGACTAGCGGGCTATGAGCAGTTCTTC; cdr3_aa: CASSPNTGLAGYEQFF
j_call: TRBJ2-7; clone_size: NA; d_call: TRBD2; v_call: TRBV6-1; cdr3_nt: TGTGCCAGCAGTGGGGGAGCGGGAGAAGGGAACTCCTACGAGCAGTACTTC; cdr3_aa: CASSGGAGEGNSYEQYF
j_call: TRBJ1-1; clone_size: NA; d_call: TRBD1; v_call: TRBV6-5; cdr3_nt: TGTGCCAGCAGTTCCGAGACAGGGGGGAGTAACACTGAAGCTTTCTTT; cdr3_aa: CASSSETGGSNTEAFF
j_call: TRBJ1-2; clone_size: NA; d_call: NA; v_call: TRBV6-6; cdr3_nt: TGTGCCAGCAGTTCCGGGACCCGTGGGGGCTACACCTTC; cdr3_aa: CASSSGTRGGYTF
j_call: TRBJ2-7; clone_size: once; d_call: NA; v_call: TRBV18; cdr3_nt: TGTGCCAGCTCACCCCCGGGGCAATCCTACGAGCAGTACTTC; cdr3_aa: CASSPPGQSYEQYF
j_call: TRBJ2-7; clone_size: NA; d_call: NA; v_call: TRBV5-1; cdr3_nt: TGCGCCAGCAGCTTGGAAATTACAGACGAGCAGTACTTC; cdr3_aa: CASSLEITDEQYF
j_call: TRBJ2-4; clone_size: NA; d_call: NA; v_call: TRBV28; cdr3_nt: TGTGCCAGCACTCGCCTTAACCAAAACATTCAGTACTTC; cdr3_aa: CASTRLNQNIQYF
j_call: TRBJ2-1; clone_size: NA; d_call: NA; v_call: TRBV5-1; cdr3_nt: TGCGCCAGCAGTTTCATAGCGGTCTCCTACAATGAGCAGTTCTTC; cdr3_aa: CASSFIAVSYNEQFF
j_call: TRBJ2-2; clone_size: NA; d_call: TRBD2; v_call: TRBV5-1; cdr3_nt: TGCGCCAGCAGCTTCACTAGCGGGTTATCCGGGGAGCTGTTTTTT; cdr3_aa: CASSFTSGLSGELFF
j_call: TRBJ2-7; clone_size: NA; d_call: TRBD1; v_call: TRBV4-2; cdr3_nt: TGTGCCAGCAGCCAAGAAGGAGTTGAACAGGGGCTCCTCTCCTACGAGCAGTACTTC; cdr3_aa: CASSQEGVEQGLLSYEQYF
j_call: TRBJ2-1; clone_size: NA; d_call: NA; v_call: TRBV30; cdr3_nt: TGTGCCTGGAGTTTCCGGACTGCCTACAATGAGCAGTTCTTC; cdr3_aa: CAWSFRTAYNEQFF
j_call: TRBJ1-2; clone_size: NA; d_call: TRBD1; v_call: TRBV6-5; cdr3_nt: TGTGCCAGCAGTTACGACAGGGGAGTTGGCTACACCTTC; cdr3_aa: CASSYDRGVGYTF
j_call: TRBJ1-6; clone_size: NA; d_call: NA; v_call: TRBV2; cdr3_nt: TGTGCCAGCAGTGAGGGCAGGAGCGTTGCACCCCTCCACTTT; cdr3_aa: CASSEGRSVAPLHF
j_call: TRBJ1-6; clone_size: once; d_call: TRBD1; v_call: TRBV6-5; cdr3_nt: TGTGCCAGCAGTTCGACAGGGAATGGTGATTCACCCCTCCACTTT; cdr3_aa: CASSSTGNGDSPLHF
j_call: TRBJ2-2; clone_size: NA; d_call: NA; v_call: TRBV7-9; cdr3_nt: TGTGCCAGCAGCTTTGGACAGACGAACACCGGGGAGCTGTTTTTT; cdr3_aa: CASSFGQTNTGELFF
j_call: TRBJ1-3; clone_size: NA; d_call: NA; v_call: TRBV19; cdr3_nt: TGTGCCAGTCGCAAACAGGGAAACAGAAACACCATATATTTT; cdr3_aa: CASRKQGNRNTIYF
j_call: TRBJ2-3; clone_size: NA; d_call: NA; v_call: TRBV19; cdr3_nt: TGTGCCAGTAGTATGCGGGGCACAGATACGCAGTATTTT; cdr3_aa: CASSMRGTDTQYF
j_call: TRBJ2-7; clone_size: NA; d_call: NA; v_call: TRBV19; cdr3_nt: TGTGCCAGTAGTAAAAGACTAGTCTCCTACGAGCAGTACTTC; cdr3_aa: CASSKRLVSYEQYF
j_call: TRBJ1-2; clone_size: few; d_call: TRBD1; v_call: TRBV19; cdr3_nt: TGTGCCAGTAGTATCGACAGGGGGTCGGATGGCTACACCTTC; cdr3_aa: CASSIDRGSDGYTF
j_call: TRBJ1-5; clone_size: NA; d_call: NA; v_call: TRBV30; cdr3_nt: TGTGCCTGGAGTGTCTCAGGGAGTAGCAATCAGCCCCAGCATTTT; cdr3_aa: CAWSVSGSSNQPQHF
j_call: TRBJ2-3; clone_size: NA; d_call: TRBD2; v_call: TRBV27; cdr3_nt: TGTGCCAGCAGTTTATTACTAGCGGTAACAGATACGCAGTATTTT; cdr3_aa: CASSLLLAVTDTQYF
j_call: TRBJ2-7; clone_size: NA; d_call: NA; v_call: TRBV14; cdr3_nt: TGTGCCAGCAGCCAATGGGCAGGAAGGGGCGAGCAGTACTTC; cdr3_aa: CASSQWAGRGEQYF
j_call: TRBJ1-2; clone_size: NA; d_call: NA; v_call: TRBV30; cdr3_nt: TGTGCCTCCACGATTACGGCGGCGGGCTATGGCTACACCTTC; cdr3_aa: CASTITAAGYGYTF
j_call: TRBJ2-1; clone_size: NA; d_call: TRBD2; v_call: TRBV7-8; cdr3_nt: TGTGCCAGCAGCCCGAGGGGAGGACTAGCGGGGCAGTTCTTC; cdr3_aa: CASSPRGGLAGQFF
j_call: TRBJ2-5; clone_size: NA; d_call: TRBD2; v_call: TRBV5-4; cdr3_nt: TGTGCCAGCAGCTTGGGCGGGACTAGCGGGAGTAAGGAGACCCAGTACTTC; cdr3_aa: CASSLGGTSGSKETQYF
j_call: TRBJ2-2; clone_size: NA; d_call: NA; v_call: TRBV5-4; cdr3_nt: TGTGCCAGCTCCTCGACCGGGATTACCAGGGACGGGGAGCTGTTTTTT; cdr3_aa: CASSSTGITRDGELFF
j_call: TRBJ1-2; clone_size: NA; d_call: NA; v_call: TRBV19; cdr3_nt: TGTGCCAGTGTTTCAGGGCCCTTATATGGCTACACCTTC; cdr3_aa: CASVSGPLYGYTF
j_call: TRBJ1-2; clone_size: NA; d_call: NA; v_call: TRBV28; cdr3_nt: TGTGCCAGCAGTTTATCGCCGGGGGTTAACTATGGCTACACCTTC; cdr3_aa: CASSLSPGVNYGYTF
j_call: TRBJ1-3; clone_size: NA; d_call: NA; v_call: TRBV3-1/TRBV3-2; cdr3_nt: TGTGCCAGCAGCCTAGGACTGAGCTCTGGAAACACCATATATTTT; cdr3_aa: CASSLGLSSGNTIYF
j_call: TRBJ2-7; clone_size: NA; d_call: TRBD2; v_call: TRBV11-2; cdr3_nt: TGTGCCAGCAGCTTAGAGCCTAGCGGGAGGGCTTGGCAGTACTTC; cdr3_aa: CASSLEPSGRAWQYF
j_call: TRBJ2-2; clone_size: NA; d_call: NA; v_call: TRBV7-6; cdr3_nt: TGTGCCAGCAGCTTAATTCCAGGGGCGAGGACCGGGGAGCTGTTTTTT; cdr3_aa: CASSLIPGARTGELFF
j_call: TRBJ2-7; clone_size: NA; d_call: NA; v_call: TRBV6-4; cdr3_nt: TGTGCCAGCAGTGAACAGATGGGGTCCTACGAGCAGTACTTC; cdr3_aa: CASSEQMGSYEQYF